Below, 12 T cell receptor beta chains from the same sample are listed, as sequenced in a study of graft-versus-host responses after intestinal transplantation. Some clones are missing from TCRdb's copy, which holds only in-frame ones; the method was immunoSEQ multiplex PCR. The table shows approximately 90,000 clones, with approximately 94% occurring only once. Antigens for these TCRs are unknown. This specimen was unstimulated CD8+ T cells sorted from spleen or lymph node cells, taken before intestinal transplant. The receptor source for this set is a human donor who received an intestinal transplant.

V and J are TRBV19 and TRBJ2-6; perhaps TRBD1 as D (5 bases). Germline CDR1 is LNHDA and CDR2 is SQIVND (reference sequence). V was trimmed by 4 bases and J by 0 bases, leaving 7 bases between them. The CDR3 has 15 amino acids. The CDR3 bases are TGTGCCAGTAGTACCGACAGCTCTGGGGCCAACGTCCTGACTTTC. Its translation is CASSTDSSGANVLTF. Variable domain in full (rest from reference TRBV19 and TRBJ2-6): DGGITQSPKYLFRKEGQNVTLSCEQNLNHDAMYWYRQDPGQGLRLIYYSQIVNDFQKGDIAEGYSVSREKKESFPLTVTSAQKNPTAFYLCASSTDSSGANVLTFGAGSRLTVL.

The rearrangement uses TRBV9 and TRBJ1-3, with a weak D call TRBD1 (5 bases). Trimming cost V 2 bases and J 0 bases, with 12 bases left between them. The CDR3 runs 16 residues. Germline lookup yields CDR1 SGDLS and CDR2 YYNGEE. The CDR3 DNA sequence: TGTGCCAGCAGCGTGGTCGACAGTCTCTCTGGAAACACCATATATTTT. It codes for CASSVVDSLSGNTIYF. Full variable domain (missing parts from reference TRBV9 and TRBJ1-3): DSGVTQTPKHLITATGQRVTLRCSPRSGDLSVYWYQQSLDQGLQFLIQYYNGEERAKGNILERFSAQQFPDLHSELNLSSLELGDSALYFCASSVVDSLSGNTIYFGEGSWLTVV.

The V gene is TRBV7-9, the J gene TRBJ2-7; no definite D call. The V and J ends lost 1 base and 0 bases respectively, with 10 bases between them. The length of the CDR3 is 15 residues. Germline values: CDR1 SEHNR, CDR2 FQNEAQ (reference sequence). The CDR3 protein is CASSLGPQVSYEQYF. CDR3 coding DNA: TGTGCCAGCAGCTTAGGGCCGCAGGTCTCCTACGAGCAGTACTTC.

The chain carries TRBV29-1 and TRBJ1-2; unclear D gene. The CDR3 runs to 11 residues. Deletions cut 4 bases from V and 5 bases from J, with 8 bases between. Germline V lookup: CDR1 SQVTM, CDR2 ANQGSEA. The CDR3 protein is CSVGHLYGYTF. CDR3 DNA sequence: TGCAGCGTTGGGCACCTGTATGGCTACACCTTC. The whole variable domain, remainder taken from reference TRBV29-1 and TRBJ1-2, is SAVISQKPSRDICQRGTSLTIQCQVDSQVTMMFWYRQQPGQSLTLIATANQGSEATYESGFVIDKFPISRPNLTFSTLTVSNMSPEDSSIYLCSVGHLYGYTFGSGTRLTVV.

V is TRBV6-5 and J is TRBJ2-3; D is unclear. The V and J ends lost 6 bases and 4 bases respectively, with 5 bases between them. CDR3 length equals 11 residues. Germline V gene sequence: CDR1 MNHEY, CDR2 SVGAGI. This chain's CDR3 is CASRSADTQYF. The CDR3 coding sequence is TGTGCCAGCAGATCTGCAGATACGCAGTATTTT.

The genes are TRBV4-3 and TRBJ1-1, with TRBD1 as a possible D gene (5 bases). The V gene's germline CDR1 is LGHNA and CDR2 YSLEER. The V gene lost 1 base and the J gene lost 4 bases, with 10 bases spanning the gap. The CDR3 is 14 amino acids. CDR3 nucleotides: TGCGCCAGCAGCCAAGGGGGGGTCGGCACTGAAGCTTTCTTT. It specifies CASSQGGVGTEAFF.

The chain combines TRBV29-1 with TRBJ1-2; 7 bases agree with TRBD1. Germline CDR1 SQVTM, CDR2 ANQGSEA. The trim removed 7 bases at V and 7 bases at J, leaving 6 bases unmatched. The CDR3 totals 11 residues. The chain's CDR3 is CSDRGPLGYTF. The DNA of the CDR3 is TGCAGCGACAGGGGTCCTCTTGGCTACACCTTC.

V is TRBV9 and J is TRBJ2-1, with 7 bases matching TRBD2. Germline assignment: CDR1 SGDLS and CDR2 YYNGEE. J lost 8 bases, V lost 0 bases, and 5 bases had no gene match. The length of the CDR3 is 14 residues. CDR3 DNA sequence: TGTGCCAGCAGCGTAGGGGGGGGGAGCTATGAGCAGTTCTTC. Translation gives CASSVGGGSYEQFF.

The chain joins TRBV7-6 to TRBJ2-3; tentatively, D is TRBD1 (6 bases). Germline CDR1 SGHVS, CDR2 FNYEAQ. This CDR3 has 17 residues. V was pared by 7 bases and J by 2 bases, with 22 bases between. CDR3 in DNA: TGTGCCAGCACCATTACCGACCGGGACATCCTCACAGATACGCAGTATTTT. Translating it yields CASTITDRDILTDTQYF.

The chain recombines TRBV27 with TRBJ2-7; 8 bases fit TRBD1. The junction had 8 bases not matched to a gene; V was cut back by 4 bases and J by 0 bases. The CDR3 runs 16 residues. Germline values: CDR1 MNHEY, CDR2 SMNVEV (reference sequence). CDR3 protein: CASSYRQGSLSYEQYF. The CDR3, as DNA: TGTGCCAGCAGTTATCGACAGGGGTCCCTCTCCTACGAGCAGTACTTC.

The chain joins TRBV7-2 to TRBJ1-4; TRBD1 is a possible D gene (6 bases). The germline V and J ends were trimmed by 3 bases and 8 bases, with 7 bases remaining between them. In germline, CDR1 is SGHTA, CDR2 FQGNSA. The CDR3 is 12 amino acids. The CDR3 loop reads CASSLRGEKLFF. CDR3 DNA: TGTGCCAGCAGCTTGAGGGGGGAAAAACTGTTTTTT.

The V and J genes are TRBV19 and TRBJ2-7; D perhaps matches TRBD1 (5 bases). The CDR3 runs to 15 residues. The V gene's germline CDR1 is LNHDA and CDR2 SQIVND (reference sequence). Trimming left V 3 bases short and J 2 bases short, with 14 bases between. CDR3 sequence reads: CASSITGSIPYEQYF. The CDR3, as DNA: TGTGCCAGTAGTATTACAGGTTCCATTCCCTACGAGCAGTACTTC.